This entry lists 17 T cell receptor beta chains sequenced from one sample in a study of identical twins. Using its own MiXCR run on the 5' RACE reads, TCRdb lists one record per CDR3 protein. The data show 500,000 to 550,000 distinct CDR3 sequences, around 22% seen once. In addition, the sample was reused for a study of yellow fever vaccine responses in identical twins.

Sequencing was performed on CD4+ T cells sorted from blood. Every receptor here comes from a woman under 30 in good health.

V usage is TRBV28 and J usage is TRBJ2-7; 8 nucleotides match TRBD2. The V and J ends lost 4 bases and 2 bases, in that order; junction bases with no gene match: 13. CDR1 and CDR2 from the germline V gene are MDHEN and SYDVKM. This CDR3 contains 17 residues. This CDR3 is CASSSPTGGGMPYEQYF. Written as DNA, the CDR3 is TGTGCCAGCAGTTCTCCCACGGGAGGGGGAATGCCCTACGAGCAGTACTTC.

The V and J genes are TRBV28 and TRBJ2-7; possible D gene TRBD2, 7 bases. In germline, CDR1 is MDHEN, CDR2 SYDVKM. Trimming removed 7 bases from V and 2 bases from J, with 21 bases in between. The CDR3 has 16 residues. The CDR3 reads CASTSGRRGHPYEQYV. In nucleotides, the CDR3 is TGTGCCAGCACCTCCGGGAGGCGGGGGCACCCCTACGAGCAGTACGTC.

The chain uses TRBV11-3 and TRBJ2-1; D assignment may be TRBD1 or TRBD2 (5 bases each). V lost 5 bases and J lost 8, with 13 bases in between. Germline loops: CDR1 SGHNT, CDR2 YENEEA. CDR3 length equals 13 residues. CDR3 sequence: CASSPRGVHEQFF. For the CDR3, the DNA is TGTGCCAGCAGCCCAAGAGGGGTGCATGAGCAGTTCTTC. The variable domain in full, with the rest retrieved from reference TRBV11-3 and TRBJ2-1, is EAGVVQSPRYKIIEKKQPVAFWCNPISGHNTLYWYLQNLGQGPELLIRYENEEAVDDSQLPKDRFSAERLKGVDSTLKIQPAELGDSAVYLCASSPRGVHEQFFGPGTRLTVL.

This chain joins TRBV20-1 and TRBJ2-3; D may be TRBD2 (7 bases). CDR1 is DFQATT and CDR2 is SNEGSKA in the germline V gene (reference sequence). This CDR3 is built from 15 residues. CDR3 loop: CSHVGGPGDKDTQYF. CDR3 in DNA: TGCAGCCACGTGGGGGGGCCGGGAGACAAAGATACGCAGTATTTT.

This clonotype was found a few times. The V call is TRBV20-1, the J call TRBJ2-1; weak D call: TRBD2 (6 bases). V was cut by 1 base and J by 6 bases, with 10 bases left in between. Looked up from germline, CDR1 is DFQATT and CDR2 is SNEGSKA (reference sequence). The CDR3 sequence is 13 residues long. The CDR3 spells CSARGPGANEQFF. The CDR3, as DNA: TGCAGTGCTAGAGGGCCGGGAGCCAATGAGCAGTTCTTC.

This chain connects TRBV12-3 or TRBV12-4 to TRBJ2-7, with TRBD1 matching over 8 bases. The CDR3 has 14 amino acids. Losses at the gene ends were 4 bases for V and 6 bases for J; bases not matched to a gene: 8. The CDR3 is CASSYGQGRGEQYF. The CDR3 coding sequence is TGTGCCAGCAGTTATGGACAGGGTCGCGGCGAGCAGTACTTC.

This clonotype was detected only a few times. V and J are TRBV2 and TRBJ1-1; D not resolved. The CDR3 contains 10 residues. V shed 9 bases and J shed 5 bases, with 7 bases lying between them. The germline CDR1 and CDR2 sequences are SNHLY and FYNNEI. Written as DNA, the CDR3 is TGTGCCAGGAAGGCTACTGAAGCTTTCTTT. Translated: CARKATEAFF.

The V gene is TRBV5-6, the J gene TRBJ1-4; no clear D gene. The germline gives CDR1 SGHDT, CDR2 YYEEEE. CDR3 length: 13 amino acids. Trimming took off 5 bases at V and 4 bases at J, with 9 bases between the two ends. The CDR3 protein is CASSRNLNEKLFF. The CDR3 region has the DNA TGTGCCAGCAGTCGTAACCTTAATGAAAAACTGTTTTTT.

This clonotype was observed a handful of times. J is TRBJ2-5 and V is TRBV5-1, with D tentatively TRBD1 (5 bases). CDR3 size: 14 residues. V shed 2 bases and J shed 5 bases, with 13 bases lying between them. Germline V gene data show CDR1 as SGHRS and CDR2 as YFSETQ. In DNA, the CDR3 is TGCGCCAGCAGCTTCCAGGGTGTAGTGGAGACCCAGTACTTC. This codes for CASSFQGVVETQYF.

The chain carries TRBV10-3 and TRBJ1-4; tentative D call: TRBD1 (6 bases). CDR1 ENHRY and CDR2 SYGVKD come from the germline V gene. V lost 8 bases, J lost 4 bases, and 11 bases lay in between. The CDR3 is 13 amino acids. The CDR3 DNA is TGTGCCATCGGAGGGGGGGGTAATGAAAAACTGTTTTTT. Encoded protein: CAIGGGGNEKLFF.

There are a few counts of this clonotype. The chain couples TRBV2 to TRBJ1-5, with TRBD1 matching 11 bases. From germline, CDR1 is SNHLY and CDR2 FYNNEI. After removal of 7 bases from V and 2 bases from J, the junction contained 4 bases not matched to a gene. The CDR3 runs 15 residues. CDR3 nucleotide sequence: TGTGCCAGCACCAAGGGACAGGGGGGCAATCAGCCCCAGCATTTT. Translation gives CASTKGQGGNQPQHF.

In this sample, this clonotype turned up a few times. The chain has TRBV6-1 and TRBJ1-1; TRBD1 is a possible D gene (6 bases). V shed 6 bases and J shed 1 base, with 9 bases lying between them. CDR1 and CDR2 (germline): MNHNS, SASEGT. The CDR3 runs to 13 residues. This CDR3 is CASRRQANTEAFF. The CDR3 nucleotides read TGTGCCAGCAGACGACAGGCGAACACTGAAGCTTTCTTT.

For this clonotype: A junction boundary mismatches the germline segment, possibly from a read error. The rearrangement uses TRBV24-1 and TRBJ2-2; TRBD1 or TRBD2 may be the D gene (5 bases each). The CDR3 has 15 residues. Germline V gives CDR1 KGHDR, CDR2 SFDVKD. CDR3 protein: CATSVGDPKTGELFF. CDR3 nucleotide sequence: TGTGCCACCAGTGTAGGGGACCCGAAAACCGGGGAGCTGTTTTTT.

This chain links TRBV7-2 with TRBJ2-1; D perhaps matches TRBD2 (6 bases). Germline V gene data show CDR1 as SGHTA and CDR2 as FQGNSA. The CDR3 loop spans 14 amino acids. V lost 3 bases and J 7 bases, leaving 13 bases between the germline ends. The CDR3 reads CASSLRGPMNEQFF. The CDR3 coding sequence is TGTGCCAGCAGCTTGCGGGGCCCCATGAATGAGCAGTTCTTC.

This clonotype is a singleton in its sample. The chain uses TRBV7-9 and TRBJ2-1; the D gene is possibly TRBD2 (6 bases). Germline lookup yields CDR1 SEHNR and CDR2 FQNEAQ (reference sequence). V lost 3 bases and J 5 bases, leaving 17 bases between the germline ends. The CDR3 sequence is 16 residues long. DNA for the CDR3: TGTGCCAGCAGCTTCCTCCGGGTAGCGGTTCACAATGAGCAGTTCTTC. It translates to CASSFLRVAVHNEQFF.

This clonotype occurred a few times. The chain uses TRBV2 and TRBJ2-5; 9 bases are shared with TRBD1. The CDR3 covers 13 residues. Trimming cost V 5 bases and J 4 bases; bases outside gene matches: 2. CDR1 and CDR2 (germline): SNHLY, FYNNEI. CDR3 in amino acids: CASSTGGRETQYF. Written as DNA, the CDR3 is TGTGCCAGCAGTACAGGGGGCAGAGAGACCCAGTACTTC.

The chain combines TRBV9 with TRBJ2-2; 8 nucleotides align to TRBD2. Germline V gives CDR1 SGDLS, CDR2 YYNGEE. The CDR3 is made up of 16 amino acids. V lost 3 bases and J lost 2; bases outside the gene matches: 6. The DNA of the CDR3 is TGTGCCAGCAGCGCGACACTAGCGGCAAACACCGGGGAGCTGTTTTTT. This encodes CASSATLAANTGELFF.